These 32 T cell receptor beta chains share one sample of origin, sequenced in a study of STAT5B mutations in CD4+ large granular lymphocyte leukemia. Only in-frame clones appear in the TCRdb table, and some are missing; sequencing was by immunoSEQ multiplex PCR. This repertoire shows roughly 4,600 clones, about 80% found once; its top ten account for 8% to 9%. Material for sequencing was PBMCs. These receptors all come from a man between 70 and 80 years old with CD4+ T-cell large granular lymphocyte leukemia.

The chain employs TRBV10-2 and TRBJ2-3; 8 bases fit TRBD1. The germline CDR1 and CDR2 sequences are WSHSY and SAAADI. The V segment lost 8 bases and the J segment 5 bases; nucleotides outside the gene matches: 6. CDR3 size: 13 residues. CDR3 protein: CASRRGQVDTQYF. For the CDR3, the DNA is TGCGCCAGCCGCAGGGGGCAGGTAGATACGCAGTATTTT.

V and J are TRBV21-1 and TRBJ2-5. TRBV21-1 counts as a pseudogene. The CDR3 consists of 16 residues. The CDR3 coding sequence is TGTGCCAGCAGCAAATTGGGACGGCCCTTCCAAGAGACCCAGTACTTC. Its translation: CASSKLGRPFQETQYF.

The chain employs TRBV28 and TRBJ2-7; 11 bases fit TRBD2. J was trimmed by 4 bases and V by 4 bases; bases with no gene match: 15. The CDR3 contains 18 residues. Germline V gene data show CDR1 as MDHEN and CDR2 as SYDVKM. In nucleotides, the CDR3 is TGTGCCAGCAGTTCGGGTGTGGTGCGTCTAGCGGGGGGTTACGAGCAGTACTTC. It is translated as CASSSGVVRLAGGYEQYF.

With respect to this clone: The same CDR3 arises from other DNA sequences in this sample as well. The CDR3 nucleotides read TGCGCCAGCAGCCCCGGGACTAGCGGGAGAGAGACCCAGTACTTC. It translates to CASSPGTSGRETQYF. V and J are TRBV10-1 and TRBJ2-5, with 14 bases fitting TRBD2. The CDR3 totals 15 residues. With V trimmed by 6 bases and J by 4 bases, 4 bases remained unmatched. Germline CDR1 and CDR2: WNHNN and SYGVQD (reference sequence).

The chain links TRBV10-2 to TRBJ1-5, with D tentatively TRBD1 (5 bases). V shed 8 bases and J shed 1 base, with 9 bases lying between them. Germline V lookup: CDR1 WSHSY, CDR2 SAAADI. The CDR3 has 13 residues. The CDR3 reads CASGKGSNQPQHF. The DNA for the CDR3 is TGCGCCAGCGGCAAGGGGAGCAATCAGCCCCAGCATTTT.

CDR3 nucleotides: TGTGCCAGCAAGATGGACAGGGGCACTGAAGCTTTCTTT. Translated, it gives CASKMDRGTEAFF. The chain joins TRBV2 to TRBJ1-1, with 9 bases matching TRBD1. There are 13 residues in the CDR3. V shed 7 bases and J 4 bases; nucleotides not matched to a gene: 4. Germline V lookup: CDR1 SNHLY, CDR2 FYNNEI.

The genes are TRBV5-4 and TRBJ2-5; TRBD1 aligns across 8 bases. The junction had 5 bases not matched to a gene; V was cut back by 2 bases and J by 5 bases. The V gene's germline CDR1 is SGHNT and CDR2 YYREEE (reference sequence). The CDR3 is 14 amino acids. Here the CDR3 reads CASSFQGARETQYF. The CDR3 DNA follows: TGTGCCAGCAGCTTCCAGGGGGCAAGGGAGACCCAGTACTTC.

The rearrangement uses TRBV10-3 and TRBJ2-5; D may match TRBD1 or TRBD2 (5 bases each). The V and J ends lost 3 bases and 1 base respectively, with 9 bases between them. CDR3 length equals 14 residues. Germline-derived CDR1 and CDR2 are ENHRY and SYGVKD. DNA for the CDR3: TGTGCCATCAGTGAAAGAGGGGCCCAAGAGACCCAGTACTTC. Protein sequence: CAISERGAQETQYF.

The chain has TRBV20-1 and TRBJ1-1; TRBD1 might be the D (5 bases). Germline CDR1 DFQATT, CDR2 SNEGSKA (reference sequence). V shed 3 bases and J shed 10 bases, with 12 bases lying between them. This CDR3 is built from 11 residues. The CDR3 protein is CSARVGEGAFF. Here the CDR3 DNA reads TGCAGTGCTAGGGTGGGGGAGGGAGCTTTCTTT.

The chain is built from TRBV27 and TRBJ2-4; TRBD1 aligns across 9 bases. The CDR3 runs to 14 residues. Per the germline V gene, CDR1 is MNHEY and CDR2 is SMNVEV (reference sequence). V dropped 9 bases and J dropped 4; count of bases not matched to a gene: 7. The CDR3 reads CASWDRASKNIQYF. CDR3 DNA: TGTGCCAGTTGGGACAGGGCATCGAAAAACATTCAGTACTTC.

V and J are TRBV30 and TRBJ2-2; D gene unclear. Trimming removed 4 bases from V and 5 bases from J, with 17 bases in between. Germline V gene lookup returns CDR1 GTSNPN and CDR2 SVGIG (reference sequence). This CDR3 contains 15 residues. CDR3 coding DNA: TGTGCCTGGATTGGTACTTGGGGTAGTACCGGGGAGCTGTTTTTT. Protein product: CAWIGTWGSTGELFF.

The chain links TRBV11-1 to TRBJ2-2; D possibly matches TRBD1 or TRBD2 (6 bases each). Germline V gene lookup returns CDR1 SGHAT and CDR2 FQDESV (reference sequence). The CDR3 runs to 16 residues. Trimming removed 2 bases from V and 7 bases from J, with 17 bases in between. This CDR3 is CASSLLGGHMGGELFF. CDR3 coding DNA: TGTGCCAGCAGCTTATTGGGGGGCCATATGGGCGGGGAGCTGTTTTTT.

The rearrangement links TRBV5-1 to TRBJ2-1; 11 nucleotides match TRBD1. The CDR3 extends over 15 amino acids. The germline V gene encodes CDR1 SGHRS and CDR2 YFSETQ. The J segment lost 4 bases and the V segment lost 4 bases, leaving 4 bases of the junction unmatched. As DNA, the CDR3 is TGCGCCAGCAGCGCCGGACAGGGGGCTTACAATGAGCAGTTCTTC. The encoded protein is CASSAGQGAYNEQFF.

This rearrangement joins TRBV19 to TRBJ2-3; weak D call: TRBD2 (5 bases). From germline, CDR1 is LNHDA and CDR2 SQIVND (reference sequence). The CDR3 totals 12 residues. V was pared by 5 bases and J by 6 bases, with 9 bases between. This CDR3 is CASSPGLDTQYF. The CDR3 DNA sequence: TGTGCCAGTAGTCCAGGACTGGATACGCAGTATTTT.

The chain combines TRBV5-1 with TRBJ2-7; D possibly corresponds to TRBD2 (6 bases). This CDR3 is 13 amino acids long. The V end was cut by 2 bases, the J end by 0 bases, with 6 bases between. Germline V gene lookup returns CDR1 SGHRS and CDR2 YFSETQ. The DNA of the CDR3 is TGCGCCAGCAGCTTTAGCGGCTCCTACGAGCAGTACTTC. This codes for CASSFSGSYEQYF.

CDR3 coding DNA: TGTGCCAGCAGCTTGCGGGACAGGGACCAAGAGACCCAGTACTTC. This codes for CASSLRDRDQETQYF. V gene TRBV5-6 combines with J gene TRBJ2-5; 9 nucleotides agree with TRBD1. Trimming cost V 1 base and J 0 bases; bases outside gene matches: 1. CDR1 and CDR2 from the germline V gene are SGHDT and YYEEEE. This CDR3 region has 15 residues.

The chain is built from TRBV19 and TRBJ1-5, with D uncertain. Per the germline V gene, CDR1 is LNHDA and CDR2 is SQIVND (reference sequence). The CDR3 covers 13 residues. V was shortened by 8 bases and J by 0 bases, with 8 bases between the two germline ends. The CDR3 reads CASRRTSNQPQHF. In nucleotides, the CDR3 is TGTGCCAGTCGGCGGACTAGCAATCAGCCCCAGCATTTT.

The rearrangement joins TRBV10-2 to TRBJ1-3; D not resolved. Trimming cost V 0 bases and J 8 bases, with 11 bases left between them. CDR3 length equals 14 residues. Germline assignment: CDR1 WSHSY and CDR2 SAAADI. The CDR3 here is CASSESAVGDTIYF. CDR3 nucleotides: TGCGCCAGCAGTGAGTCCGCAGTGGGAGACACCATATATTTT.

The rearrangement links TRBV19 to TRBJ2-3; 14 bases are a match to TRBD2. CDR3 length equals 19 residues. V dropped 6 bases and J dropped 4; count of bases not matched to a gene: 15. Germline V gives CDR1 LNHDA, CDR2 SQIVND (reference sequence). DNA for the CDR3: TGTGCCAGTAGGGAGACCGGGACTAGCGGGAGATACGCCCCAGATACGCAGTATTTT. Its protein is CASRETGTSGRYAPDTQYF.

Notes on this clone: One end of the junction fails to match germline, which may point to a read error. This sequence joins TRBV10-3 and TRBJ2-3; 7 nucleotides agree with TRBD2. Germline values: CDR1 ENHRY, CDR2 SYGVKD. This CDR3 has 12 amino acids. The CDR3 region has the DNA TGTGCCATCCGCGGGAGCAGAGATACGCAGTATTTT. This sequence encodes CAIRGSRDTQYF.

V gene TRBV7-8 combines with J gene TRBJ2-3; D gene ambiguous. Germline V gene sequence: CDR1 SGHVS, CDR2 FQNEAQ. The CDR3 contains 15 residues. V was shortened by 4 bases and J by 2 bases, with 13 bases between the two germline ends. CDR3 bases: TGTGCCAGCAGCTCCCGCAGAGGCCCCACAGATACGCAGTATTTT. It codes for CASSSRRGPTDTQYF. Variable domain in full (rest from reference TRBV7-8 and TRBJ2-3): GAGVSQSPRYKVAKRGQDVALRCDPISGHVSLFWYQQALGQGPEFLTYFQNEAQLDKSGLPSDRFFAERPEGSVSTLKIQRTQQEDSAVYLCASSSRRGPTDTQYFGPGTRLTVL.

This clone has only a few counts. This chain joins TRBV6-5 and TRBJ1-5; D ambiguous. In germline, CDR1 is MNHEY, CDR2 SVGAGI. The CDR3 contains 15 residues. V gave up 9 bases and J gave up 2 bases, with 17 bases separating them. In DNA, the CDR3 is TGTGCCAGAGTCATGGGATGGGAGGGCAATCAGCCCCAGCATTTT. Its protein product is CARVMGWEGNQPQHF.

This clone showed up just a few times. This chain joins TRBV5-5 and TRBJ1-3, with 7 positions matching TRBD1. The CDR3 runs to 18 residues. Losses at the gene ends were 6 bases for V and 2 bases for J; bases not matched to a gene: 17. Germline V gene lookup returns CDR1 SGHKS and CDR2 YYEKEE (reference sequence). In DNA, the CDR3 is TGTGCCAGCACCCTTGAAGGGGGCGGAGGGCCAGCTGGAAACACCATATATTTT. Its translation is CASTLEGGGGPAGNTIYF.

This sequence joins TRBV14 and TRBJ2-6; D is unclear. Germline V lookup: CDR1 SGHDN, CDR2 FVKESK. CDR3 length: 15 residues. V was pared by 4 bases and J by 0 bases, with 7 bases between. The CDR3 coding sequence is TGTGCCAGCAGCCGAGAGAGCTCTGGGGCCAACGTCCTGACTTTC. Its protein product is CASSRESSGANVLTF.

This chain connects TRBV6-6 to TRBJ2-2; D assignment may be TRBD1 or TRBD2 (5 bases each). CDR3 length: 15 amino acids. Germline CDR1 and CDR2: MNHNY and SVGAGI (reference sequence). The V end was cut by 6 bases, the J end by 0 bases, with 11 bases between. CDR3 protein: CASRRGVANTGELFF. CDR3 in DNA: TGTGCCAGCAGGCGAGGGGTCGCGAACACCGGGGAGCTGTTTTTT.

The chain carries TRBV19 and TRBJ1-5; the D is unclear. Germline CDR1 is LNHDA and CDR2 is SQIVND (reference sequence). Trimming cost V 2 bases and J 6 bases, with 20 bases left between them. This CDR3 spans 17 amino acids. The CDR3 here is CASSIYLVGERRQPQHF. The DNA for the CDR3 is TGTGCCAGTAGTATATATCTGGTGGGCGAGCGACGTCAGCCCCAGCATTTT. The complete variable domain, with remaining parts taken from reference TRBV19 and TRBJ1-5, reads DGGITQSPKYLFRKEGQNVTLSCEQNLNHDAMYWYRQDPGQGLRLIYYSQIVNDFQKGDIAEGYSVSREKKESFPLTVTSAQKNPTAFYLCASSIYLVGERRQPQHFGDGTRLSIL.

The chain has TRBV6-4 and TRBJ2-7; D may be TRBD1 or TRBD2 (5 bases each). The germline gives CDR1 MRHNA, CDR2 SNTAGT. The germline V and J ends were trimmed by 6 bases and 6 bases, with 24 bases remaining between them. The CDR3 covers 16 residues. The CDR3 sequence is CASSPPPGARIVEQYV. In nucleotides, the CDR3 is TGTGCCAGCAGCCCACCCCCCGGGGCGCGAATCGTCGAGCAGTACGTC.

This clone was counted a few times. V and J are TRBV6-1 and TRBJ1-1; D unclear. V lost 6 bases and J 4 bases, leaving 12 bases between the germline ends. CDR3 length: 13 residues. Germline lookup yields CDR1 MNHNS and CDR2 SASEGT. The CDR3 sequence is CASRYGLATEAFF. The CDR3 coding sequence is TGTGCCAGCAGATACGGGTTAGCCACTGAAGCTTTCTTT.

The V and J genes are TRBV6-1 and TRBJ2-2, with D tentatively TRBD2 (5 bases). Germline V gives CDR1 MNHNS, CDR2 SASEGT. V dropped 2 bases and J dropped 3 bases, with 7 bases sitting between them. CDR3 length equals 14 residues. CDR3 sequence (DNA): TGTGCCAGCAGTGAAAAGGGAGACACCGGGGAGCTGTTTTTT. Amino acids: CASSEKGDTGELFF.

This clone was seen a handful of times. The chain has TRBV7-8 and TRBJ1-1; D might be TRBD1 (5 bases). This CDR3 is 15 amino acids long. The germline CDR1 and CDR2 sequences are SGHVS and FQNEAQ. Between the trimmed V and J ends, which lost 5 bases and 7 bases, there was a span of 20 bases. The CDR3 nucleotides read TGTGCCAGCAGCGTCCTGGCCCAGGGTGGGAGTGAAGCTTTCTTT. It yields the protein CASSVLAQGGSEAFF.

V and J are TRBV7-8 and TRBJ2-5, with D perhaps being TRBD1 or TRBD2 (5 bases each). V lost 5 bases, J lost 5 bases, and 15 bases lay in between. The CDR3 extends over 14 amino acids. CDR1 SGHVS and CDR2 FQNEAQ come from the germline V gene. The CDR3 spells CASSRDPFLETQYF. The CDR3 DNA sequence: TGTGCCAGCAGCCGGGACCCTTTTCTGGAGACCCAGTACTTC.

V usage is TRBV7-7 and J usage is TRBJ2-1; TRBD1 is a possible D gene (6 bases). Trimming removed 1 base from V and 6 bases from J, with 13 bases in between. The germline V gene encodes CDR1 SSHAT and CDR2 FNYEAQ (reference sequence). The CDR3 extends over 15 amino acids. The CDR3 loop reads CASSLVAGDGNEQFF. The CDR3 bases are TGTGCCAGCAGCTTAGTAGCAGGGGATGGCAATGAGCAGTTCTTC. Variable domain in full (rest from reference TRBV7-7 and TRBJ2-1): GAGVSQSPRYKVTKRGQDVTLRCDPISSHATLYWYQQALGQGPEFLTYFNYEAQPDKSGLPSDRFSAERPEGSISTLTIQRTEQRDSAMYRCASSLVAGDGNEQFFGPGTRLTVL.